The clone carrying this TCR beta chain came up once. Sequencing was performed with immunoSEQ multiplex PCR; in TCRdb, only in-frame clones are kept and a portion is missing. The profile shows more than 150,000 clones, 84% of them singletons. V lost 4 bases and J 0 bases, leaving 11 bases between the germline ends. Germline values: CDR1 SGHKS, CDR2 YYEKEE (reference sequence). The CDR3 has 15 residues. The data were obtained in a study of blood T cell repertoires in COVID-19. As for the study in general: Nucleic acid was either cDNA or gDNA, and it came from T cells, B-cell-depleted T cells, or PBMCs.

This TCR was sampled from a human donor in a cohort sampled during active COVID-19. The sample comprised peripheral blood. V is TRBV5-5 and J is TRBJ2-1; possibly TRBD1 for D (5 bases). CDR3: CASSIQGGSYNEQFF. The DNA for the CDR3 is TGTGCCAGCAGCATTCAGGGTGGCTCCTACAATGAGCAGTTCTTC.